This is a list of T cell receptor beta chains from one sample in a study of immune heterogeneity within non-small cell lung tumors. TCRdb recomputed calls from the multiplex PCR reads with MiXCR, one row per CDR3 protein. The sample holds 10,000 to 15,000 distinct CDR3 sequences, about 20% seen once. Input material: lung tumor tissue. These receptors all stem from a man aged 60 to 75 with non-small cell lung cancer. CDR3s include the opening cysteine and the closing phenylalanine or tryptophan. D genes are given only for firm matches. Some rows have no size entry. The others give once, few or many, or a class for an expanded clone.

clone_size j_call d_call v_call cdr3_nt cdr3_aa
- TRBJ1-5 - TRBV20-1 TGCAGTGTAAGGGACCCGACCAGCAATCAGCCCCAGCATTTT CSVRDPTSNQPQHF
- TRBJ1-2 TRBD1 TRBV28 TGTGCCAGCACCGCGGGGACAGGGGGCGAGAATGGCTACACCTTC CASTAGTGGENGYTF
- TRBJ1-1 - TRBV6-6 TGTGCCAGCAGTTACTCAGGGGCCGGGGAAGCTTTCTTT CASSYSGAGEAFF
few TRBJ1-6 TRBD1 TRBV5-1 TGCGCCAGCAGCTTGACCGGGACAGCTGATAATTCACCCCTCCACTTT CASSLTGTADNSPLHF
once TRBJ1-2 TRBD1 TRBV9 TGTGCCAGCAGCCTAGGGGACAGCTATGGCTACACCTTC CASSLGDSYGYTF
medium-sized TRBJ1-5 - TRBV5-1 TGCGCCAGCAGGGGTTCAGAAAATCAGCCCCAGCATTTT CASRGSENQPQHF
few TRBJ1-5 - TRBV15 TGTGCCACCAGCAGAGATTCGGGGGGGAATCAGCCCCAGCATTTT CATSRDSGGNQPQHF
many TRBJ2-7 - TRBV9 TGTGCCAGCAGCGTGGCCTCGAGCTCCTACGAGCAGTACTTC CASSVASSSYEQYF
medium-sized TRBJ2-7 TRBD2 TRBV28 TGTGCCAGCAGTCCCCCGGGGGGGGAGGGTTACGAGCAGTACTTC CASSPPGGEGYEQYF
- TRBJ2-7 TRBD1 TRBV11-3 TGTGCCAGCAGCCTCGTGCTCGGGGACAGCTACGAGCAGTACTTC CASSLVLGDSYEQYF
medium-sized TRBJ1-2 - TRBV5-8 TGTGCCAGCAGCTTGTCGGGTTTGGCCACAAGGATATGGGGCGGCTACACCTTC CASSLSGLATRIWGGYTF
few TRBJ2-1 - TRBV24-1 TGTGCCACCAGTGACCGACGGGGGCGGGAGAGGGGGCATGAGCAGTTCTTC CATSDRRGRERGHEQFF
few TRBJ2-2 TRBD2 TRBV30 TGTGCCTGGAGTGTAGTGGGAGGGACCGGGGAGCTGTTTTTT CAWSVVGGTGELFF
few TRBJ1-1 - TRBV5-4 TGTGCCAGTTGGGACCGATATCGGCAGAACACTGAAGCTTTCTTT CASWDRYRQNTEAFF
- TRBJ2-3 - TRBV7-8 TGTGCCAGCAGCCCCCCGACGGGGGGCCATTATACGCAGTATTTT CASSPPTGGHYTQYF
few TRBJ2-1 - TRBV29-1 TGCAGCGCTGAGAGTAGCCGGCTGGTGAATGAGCAGTTCTTC CSAESSRLVNEQFF
- TRBJ2-3 - TRBV6-1 TGTGCCAGCAGTGAATGGGTGACTAGTTACACAGATACGCAGTATTTT CASSEWVTSYTDTQYF
- TRBJ2-1 TRBD2 TRBV14 TGTGCCAGCAGCCTAGTAGCGGGAGTGACCTACAATGAGCAGTTCTTC CASSLVAGVTYNEQFF
- TRBJ2-5 - TRBV19 TGTGCGTCGGAGGACTCCATCTCGGAGACCCAGTACTTC CASEDSISETQYF
- TRBJ2-1 TRBD2 TRBV6-1 TGTGCCAGCACCAGATTTCCGGGACTAGCGGGAGAAAACTACAATGAGCAGTTCTTC CASTRFPGLAGENYNEQFF
medium-sized TRBJ2-2 - TRBV28 TGTGCCAGCGGGGACCGAACAGGGATAACCGGGGAGCTGTTTTTT CASGDRTGITGELFF
medium-sized TRBJ2-7 TRBD1 TRBV20-1 TGCAGTGCTGTCCGCCCGCGACCCGGACAGGGGAACCACGAGCAGTACTTC CSAVRPRPGQGNHEQYF
medium-sized TRBJ2-7 - TRBV7-2 TGTGCCAGCAGCTTGCCTGGCTGGGCCTACGAGCAGTACTTC CASSLPGWAYEQYF
few TRBJ1-3 - TRBV25-1 TGTGCCAGCAGTGAAGACCTTTTAGGCACCATATATTTT CASSEDLLGTIYF
few TRBJ1-2 - TRBV10-3 TGTGCCATCAGTGACCGTGGGGTCTATGGCTACACCTTC CAISDRGVYGYTF
- TRBJ1-5 - TRBV9 TGTGCCAGCAGCGTAGTTTTTGGGGGCAGACAGCCCCAGCATTTT CASSVVFGGRQPQHF
- TRBJ2-3 - TRBV10-1 TGCGCCAGCAGCCAGGACGGTTCAGATACGCAGTATTTT CASSQDGSDTQYF
few TRBJ2-1 TRBD2 TRBV5-5 TGTGCCAGCAGCCCGACTAGCGGGAGGGGAGATGAGCAGTTCTTC CASSPTSGRGDEQFF
few TRBJ2-7 - TRBV29-1 TGCAGCGTTAAGCTCTCCTACGAGCAGTACTTC CSVKLSYEQYF
many TRBJ2-3 TRBD1 TRBV14 TGTGCCAGCAGCCAACCCGGGACAGGTAGTAGAGATACGCAGTATTTT CASSQPGTGSRDTQYF
few TRBJ1-1 - TRBV5-5 TGTGCCAGCAGCTACGTTGGTGGGGGTCGGACTGAAGCTTTCTTT CASSYVGGGRTEAFF
many TRBJ2-7 TRBD2 TRBV20-1 TGCAGTGCTAGAAGCGGGAACTCCTACGAGCAGTACTTC CSARSGNSYEQYF
- TRBJ2-7 - TRBV4-2 TGTGCCAGCAGCCAATCAGAGGGTACTGTCGACGAGCAGTACTTC CASSQSEGTVDEQYF
- TRBJ2-7 TRBD2 TRBV20-1 TGCAGTGCTAGTTCGGCTAATAGCGGGTTAAGGGACTACGAGCAGTACTTC CSASSANSGLRDYEQYF
few TRBJ2-7 - TRBV20-1 TGCAGTGGGCAGGACGGATACGAGCAGTACTTC CSGQDGYEQYF
- TRBJ2-5 - TRBV11-3 TGTGCCAGCAGCTTCATTGAGGAGACCCAGTACTTC CASSFIEETQYF
- TRBJ2-5 - TRBV7-9 TGTGCCAGCAGCCCTGATGGGGGAATACAAGAGACCCAGTACTTC CASSPDGGIQETQYF
- TRBJ1-1 - TRBV20-1 TGCAGTGCTATCGACGGTTATGCTTTCTTT CSAIDGYAFF
few TRBJ2-1 - TRBV3-1 TGTGACAGCAGCCAGGGGGGTTCTTACAATGAGCAGTTCTTC CDSSQGGSYNEQFF
medium-sized TRBJ2-7 TRBD1 TRBV20-1 TGCAGTGCTAGAGAAAGAGACAGGGGCGGAATCGAGCAGTACTTC CSARERDRGGIEQYF
medium-sized TRBJ1-4 TRBD1 TRBV19 TGTGCCAGTACCGCTGACAGGGGAGGTGAAAAACTGTTTTTT CASTADRGGEKLFF
- TRBJ2-5 TRBD2 TRBV30 TGTGCCTGGAGTTGGGCTAGCGGAGCCCAAGAGACCCAGTACTTC CAWSWASGAQETQYF
many TRBJ2-3 - TRBV15 TGTGCCACCAGCAGAGAGTGGCGTGATCTGCGCGATACGCAGTATTTT CATSREWRDLRDTQYF
few TRBJ2-3 - TRBV3-1 TGTGCCAGCAGCCGCATTGCCCCCGCCCCCACAGATACGCAGTATTTT CASSRIAPAPTDTQYF
many TRBJ2-3 - TRBV27 TGTGCCAGCAGTCCCCAGGGACCAGCAGATACGCAGTATTTT CASSPQGPADTQYF
many TRBJ1-2 - TRBV6-1 TGTGCCAGCAGTTCCGCCCTGGGTGTCTATGGCTACACCTTC CASSSALGVYGYTF